These 2 T cell receptor beta chains were sequenced from one sample in a study of PD-1 blockade in classical Hodgkin lymphoma. Time point noted: cycle 4 day 1 (C4D1), after 5 to 7 weeks of nivolumab. The patients all showed relapse after autologous stem cell transplantation, while their brentuximab vedotin exposure varied. Assay: immunoSEQ multiplex PCR; the TCRdb copy retains only in-frame clones and omits some. Of 20,000 to 25,000 clones in the sample, under 85% were seen once. The sample was peripheral blood mononuclear cells (PBMCs), taken before the fourth cycle of nivolumab. The source of these receptors is a human donor with classical Hodgkin lymphoma.

This clone was recorded once. V usage is TRBV6-6 and J usage is TRBJ2-7; D is possibly TRBD1 (6 bases). The length of the CDR3 is 15 residues. Germline CDR1 is MNHNY and CDR2 is SVGAGI (reference sequence). The V and J ends lost 2 bases and 0 bases respectively, with 11 bases between them. This chain's CDR3 is CASSYAGVGSYEQYF. CDR3 coding DNA: TGTGCCAGCAGTTACGCAGGGGTGGGCTCCTACGAGCAGTACTTC.

V gene TRBV6-5 combines with J gene TRBJ1-1; D perhaps matches TRBD1 (6 bases). In germline, CDR1 is MNHEY, CDR2 SVGAGI. The CDR3 consists of 13 residues. V lost 2 bases, J lost 7 bases, and 11 bases lay in between. CDR3 residues: CASSYNGQREAFF. The CDR3 DNA sequence: TGTGCCAGCAGTTACAACGGACAGCGTGAAGCTTTCTTT.